This T cell receptor beta chain comes out of a study of T cells in women clearing cervical HPV infection. Sequencing was performed with immunoSEQ multiplex PCR; in TCRdb, only in-frame clones are kept and a portion is missing. Seen in this sample are around 20,000 clones; the ten most common clones hold 5%. General study findings and limits: CIN3+ cases had significantly higher TCR richness than controls; evenness did not differ.

CDR3 length equals 13 residues. Looked up from germline, CDR1 is GTSNPN and CDR2 is SVGIG (reference sequence). Trimming cost V 4 bases and J 0 bases, with 7 bases left between them. Regarding this clone: Its antigen is not known. The read ends 3 residues shy of where the CDR3 ends; the end is completed using the germline J gene.

The sequencing input was blood buffy coat. The chain recombines TRBV30 with TRBJ1-5; D is unclear. The receptor was isolated from a woman between 18 and 69 years old with a cervical HPV16 infection that either progressed to CIN3+ or cleared (not recorded which). This chain's CDR3 is CAWTDYSNQPQHF. The sequenced part of the CDR3 DNA is TGTGCCTGGACAGATTATAGCAATCAGCCC.